This TCR beta chain is from a study of tumor and adjacent non-tumor tissue in lung cancer. Germline values: CDR1 SGHAT, CDR2 FQNNGV. CDR3 size: 16 residues. Three rounds of nested PCR, following a modified ARM-PCR protocol, produced the TCRbeta library. TCRdb re-called the multiplex PCR reads with MiXCR, one entry per CDR3 protein. The table has about 77,000 distinct CDR3 sequences, approximately 82% seen once; the top ten hold less than 50%. To note about this clonotype: The junction does not match germline at one end; this may be a read error.

No cell sorting was done before RNA was extracted from the tissue. More than 3 cm separated this lung sample from the edge of the tumor. Sequences were obtained from distant non-tumor lung tissue. This clonotype originated in a man between 65 and 80 years old with non-small cell lung cancer. The V gene is TRBV11-2, the J gene TRBJ2-2, with a tentative D call TRBD2 (5 bases). In nucleotides, the CDR3 is TGTGGCAGCAGCATAGTGGGCACAGAGGTTGCCGGGGAGCCGTTTTTT. Translation gives CGSSIVGTEVAGEPFF.